This T cell receptor (beta chain) was identified in a study of blood T cell repertoires in COVID-19. Study context: The origin of the acute and convalescent COVID-19 samples was the United States, Italy and Spain. Sample material is recorded as cDNA or gDNA derived from T cells, B-cell-depleted T cells, or PBMCs.

This CDR3 is built from 16 residues. The trim removed 4 bases at V and 3 bases at J, leaving 10 bases unmatched. Germline V gene data show CDR1 as SGHNT and CDR2 as YYREEE (reference sequence). The authors' processing: Amplification of reference gene primers provided the estimated nucleated cell counts. Assay: immunoSEQ multiplex PCR; the TCRdb copy retains only in-frame clones and omits some. V and J calls and clone size follow that table, whereas D and trimming were derived from the DNA. The sample yields around 95,000 clones, 90% seen once. This chain links TRBV5-4 with TRBJ2-7; the match to TRBD2 covers 10 bases. The sequenced material came from peripheral blood. This TCR derives from a man aged 45 to 65 with acute or convalescent COVID-19. The CDR3 coding sequence is TGTGCCAGCAGCCCAGGACTAGCGGCAGACGTCTACGAGCAGTACTTC. This sequence encodes CASSPGLAADVYEQYF.